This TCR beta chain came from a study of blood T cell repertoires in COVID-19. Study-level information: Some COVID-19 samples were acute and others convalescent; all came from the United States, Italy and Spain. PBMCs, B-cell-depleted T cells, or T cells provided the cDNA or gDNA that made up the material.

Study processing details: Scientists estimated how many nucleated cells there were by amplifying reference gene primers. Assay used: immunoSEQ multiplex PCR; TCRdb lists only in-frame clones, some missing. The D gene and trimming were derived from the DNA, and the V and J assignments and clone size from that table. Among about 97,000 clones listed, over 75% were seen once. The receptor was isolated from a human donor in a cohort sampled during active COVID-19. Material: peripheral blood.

CDR3 DNA sequence: TGTGCCAGCAGCCGGGAGGGGATGAGGGGGGATACGCAGTATTTT. Translation gives CASSREGMRGDTQYF. The chain joins TRBV7-6 to TRBJ2-3; 8 bases agree with TRBD2. Germline loops: CDR1 SGHVS, CDR2 FNYEAQ. The V segment lost 5 bases and the J segment 6 bases; nucleotides outside the gene matches: 10. The CDR3 is 15 amino acids.